This T cell receptor (beta chain) was observed in a study of shared clonotypes between healthy human individuals. Broader study findings: Investigators collected only blood, and repertoires in tissues likely differ. Clonotype sharing among the donors was expected to vary with sequencing depth.

About this clone: As yet, its antigen is unknown.

Researchers divided each subset's genomic DNA evenly across several immunoSEQ plates. Only in-frame clones appear in the TCRdb table, and some are missing; sequencing was by immunoSEQ multiplex PCR. This table has over 400,000 clones, 70% to 85% appearing once. Trimming removed 1 base from V and 6 bases from J, with 14 bases in between. Germline loops: CDR1 SNHLY, CDR2 FYNNEI. The CDR3 contains 15 residues. The specimen was PBMCs. This receptor was identified in a woman aged 40 to 50 in good health. Some clones in this sample may be carry-over from other donors' samples. This chain links TRBV2 with TRBJ2-3; weak D call: TRBD1 (5 bases). In DNA form, the CDR3 reads TGTGCCAGCAGTGAAGGGACAAGTCCTTGGGATACGCAGTATTTT. Translation gives CASSEGTSPWDTQYF.